The clone carrying this T cell receptor (beta chain) has just a few counts. This CDR3 has 13 amino acids. The V gene end was trimmed by 7 bases and the J gene end by 5 bases; junction bases not matched to a gene: 7. Germline V gene lookup returns CDR1 MNHNY and CDR2 SVGAGI (reference sequence). This specimen belongs to a study of T cells after posttransplantation cyclophosphamide. Produced via immunoSEQ multiplex PCR; TCRdb's table is partial and in-frame only. The sample yields 20,000 to 25,000 clones, 80% to 90% seen once. Controls had myeloablative marrow grafts with methotrexate and calcineurin inhibitor, sampled at 1 year.

The V and J genes are TRBV6-6 and TRBJ2-5, with 7 bases identical to TRBD1. This receptor was taken from a female patient between 30 and 45 years old who received an allogeneic stem cell transplant from an unrelated donor, was CMV-positive, and had acute and chronic GVHD. A share of the T cells may be of graft donor origin. Sequencing used PBMCs, obtained around 380 days after allogeneic stem cell transplant with calcineurin inhibitor and methotrexate. The CDR3 nucleotides are TGTGCCAGCACCTCGACAGGGTTGGAGACCCAGTACTTC. Translation gives CASTSTGLETQYF.